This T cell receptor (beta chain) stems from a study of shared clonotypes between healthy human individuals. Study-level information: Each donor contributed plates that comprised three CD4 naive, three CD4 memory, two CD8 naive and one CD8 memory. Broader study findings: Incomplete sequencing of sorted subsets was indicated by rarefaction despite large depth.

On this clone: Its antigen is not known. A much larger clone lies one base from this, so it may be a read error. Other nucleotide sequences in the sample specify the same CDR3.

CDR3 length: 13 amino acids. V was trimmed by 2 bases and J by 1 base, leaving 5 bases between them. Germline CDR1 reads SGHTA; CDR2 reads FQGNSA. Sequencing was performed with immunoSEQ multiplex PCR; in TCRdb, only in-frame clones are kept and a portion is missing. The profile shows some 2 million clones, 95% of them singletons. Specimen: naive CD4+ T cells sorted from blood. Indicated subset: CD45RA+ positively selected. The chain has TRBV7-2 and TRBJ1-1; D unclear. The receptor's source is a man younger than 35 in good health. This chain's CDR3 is CASSLRQNTEAFF. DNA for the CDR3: TGTGCCAGCAGCTTACGACAGAACACTGAAGCTTTCTTT.